A single sample is the source of the 12 T cell receptor beta chains below, sequenced in a study of T-cell memory formation after mild COVID-19. TCRdb ran MiXCR on the 5' RACE reads and lists one entry per CDR3 protein. The sample lists approximately 50,000 distinct CDR3 sequences, approximately 12% occurring once. The specimen sequenced was PBMCs or a T cell subset sorted from them (not recorded which). These receptors all come from a man aged 18 to 30 who had mild COVID-19 (a few samples of this study predate the infection). Cell type and time point are not known.

This clonotype turned up a few times. CDR3 sequence (DNA): TGTGCCAGCAGTTACGGGGGCATGAACACTGAAGCTTTCTTT. Protein: CASSYGGMNTEAFF. The J gene is TRBJ1-1, the V gene TRBV6-2 or TRBV6-3; perhaps TRBD1 as D (6 bases). V lost 2 bases, J lost 0 bases, and 7 bases lay in between. Germline values: CDR1 MNHEY, CDR2 SVGEGT. The CDR3 runs to 14 residues.

The chain recombines TRBV6-5 with TRBJ1-2; tentative D call: TRBD1 (5 bases). The CDR3 has 13 residues. Germline CDR1 is MNHEY and CDR2 is SVGAGI. The V and J ends lost 7 bases and 3 bases respectively, with 12 bases between them. The CDR3 DNA reads as TGTGCCAGCACCCTTGGAGGGGACTATGGCTACACCTTC. It specifies CASTLGGDYGYTF.

This clonotype was detected only a few times. J is TRBJ1-3 and V is TRBV10-3; D uncertain. The V end lost 4 bases, the J end lost 0 bases, and 10 bases lay between the germline ends. Germline CDR1 and CDR2: ENHRY and SYGVKD. CDR3 length equals 15 residues. The CDR3: CAISVMGTSGNTIYF. The CDR3 nucleotides read TGTGCCATCAGTGTCATGGGTACCTCTGGAAACACCATATATTTT.

The chain employs TRBV10-2 and TRBJ2-3, with 8 bases lining up with TRBD2. J was trimmed by 2 bases and V by 9 bases; bases with no gene match: 7. The CDR3 loop spans 14 amino acids. Germline-derived CDR1 and CDR2 are WSHSY and SAAADI. The CDR3 sequence: CASKERGNTDTQYF. The CDR3, as DNA: TGCGCCAGTAAAGAGCGGGGGAACACAGATACGCAGTATTTT.

This clonotype has a handful of counts. The V and J genes are TRBV29-1 and TRBJ1-1; TRBD1 matches at 9 bases. Germline V gene lookup returns CDR1 SQVTM and CDR2 ANQGSEA. Trimming removed 7 bases from V and 2 bases from J; junction bases left unmatched: 5. The CDR3 contains 13 residues. CDR3 coding DNA: TGCAGCGCCCGGACAGGGGCAAACACTGAAGCTTTCTTT. Amino acids: CSARTGANTEAFF. The full variable domain, rest sourced from reference TRBV29-1 and TRBJ1-1, is SAVISQKPSRDICQRGTSLTIQCQVDSQVTMMFWYRQQPGQSLTLIATANQGSEATYESGFVIDKFPISRPNLTFSTLTVSNMSPEDSSIYLCSARTGANTEAFFGQGTRLTVV.

The chain links TRBV20-1 to TRBJ1-2; D ambiguous. This CDR3 contains 16 residues. The germline V gene encodes CDR1 DFQATT and CDR2 SNEGSKA (reference sequence). Deletions cut 3 bases from V and 5 bases from J, with 22 bases between. The CDR3 reads CSARRGVGLLWYGYTF. CDR3 nucleotide sequence: TGCAGTGCTAGGCGAGGTGTGGGTTTACTATGGTATGGCTACACCTTC.

This chain uses TRBV12-3 or TRBV12-4 with TRBJ2-6; D might be TRBD2 (5 bases). V was cut by 7 bases and J by 0 bases, with 22 bases left in between. The CDR3 length is 19 residues. The DNA of the CDR3 is TGTGCCAGCATCCCCCGGGGAGCCCTCTCTTACTCTGGGGCCAACGTCCTGACTTTC. Its protein is CASIPRGALSYSGANVLTF.

This clonotype was seen at least ten times. V and J are TRBV6-5 and TRBJ1-5; 11 bases line up with TRBD1. The CDR3 is made up of 17 amino acids. The germline V gene has CDR1 MNHEY and CDR2 SVGAGI. The ends lost 5 bases at V and 5 bases at J; junction bases unmatched: 11. As DNA, the CDR3 is TGTGCCAGCAGTCGAATATCCGGGACAGGGGGGGATCAGCCCCAGCATTTT. Translating it yields CASSRISGTGGDQPQHF.

There are a few counts of this clonotype. The rearrangement links TRBV4-1 to TRBJ2-5, with TRBD2 identical over 9 bases. V lost 4 bases and J lost 2; bases outside the gene matches: 8. CDR1 and CDR2 from the germline V gene are MGHRA and YSYEKL. This CDR3 has 16 residues. The CDR3 region has the DNA TGCGCCAGCAGCCTCGGGCCCACTAGCGGGCAAGAGACCCAGTACTTC. Residues: CASSLGPTSGQETQYF.

At least ten counts were recorded for this clonotype. V usage is TRBV4-1 and J usage is TRBJ1-5; TRBD1 matches at 8 bases. Trimming removed 0 bases from V and 1 base from J; junction bases left unmatched: 14. Germline V lookup: CDR1 MGHRA, CDR2 YSYEKL. The CDR3 consists of 20 residues. The CDR3 spells CASSQDGGVTGARSNQPQHF. For the CDR3, the DNA is TGCGCCAGCAGCCAAGATGGGGGCGTGACAGGGGCGAGGAGCAATCAGCCCCAGCATTTT.

This clonotype was counted a few times. The V and J genes are TRBV5-1 and TRBJ2-5; perhaps TRBD1 as D (5 bases). V dropped 3 bases and J dropped 3 bases, with 15 bases sitting between them. Looked up from germline, CDR1 is SGHRS and CDR2 is YFSETQ. CDR3 length: 15 residues. This chain's CDR3 is CASSSMGHSEETQYF. The CDR3 nucleotides read TGCGCCAGCAGCTCGATGGGGCACTCAGAAGAGACCCAGTACTTC.

This clonotype was found many times. The CDR3 DNA reads as TGTGCCAGCAGCCTACGGACTAGCGGGGGCCCCACAGATACGCAGTATTTT. This translates into CASSLRTSGGPTDTQYF. The chain uses TRBV7-3 and TRBJ2-3, with 13 bases lining up with TRBD2. From germline, CDR1 is SGHTA and CDR2 FQGTGA. The CDR3 contains 17 residues. With 5 bases clipped from V and 2 bases from J, the junction kept 7 bases outside the gene matches. Filled out from reference TRBV7-3 and TRBJ2-3, the complete variable domain reads GAGVSQTPSNKVTEKGKYVELRCDPISGHTALYWYRQSLGQGPEFLIYFQGTGAADDSGLPNDRFFAVRPEGSVSTLKIQRTERGDSAVYLCASSLRTSGGPTDTQYFGPGTRLTVL.